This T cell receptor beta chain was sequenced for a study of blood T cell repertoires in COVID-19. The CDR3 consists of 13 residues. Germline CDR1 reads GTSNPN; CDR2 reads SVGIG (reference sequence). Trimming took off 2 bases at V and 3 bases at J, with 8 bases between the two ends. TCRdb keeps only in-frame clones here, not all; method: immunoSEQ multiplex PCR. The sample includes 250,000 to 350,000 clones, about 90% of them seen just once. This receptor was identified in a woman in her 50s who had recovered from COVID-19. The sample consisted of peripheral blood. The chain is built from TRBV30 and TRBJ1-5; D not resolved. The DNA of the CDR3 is TGTGCCTGGAGTAATGGGCACAATCAGCCCCAGCATTTT. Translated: CAWSNGHNQPQHF.